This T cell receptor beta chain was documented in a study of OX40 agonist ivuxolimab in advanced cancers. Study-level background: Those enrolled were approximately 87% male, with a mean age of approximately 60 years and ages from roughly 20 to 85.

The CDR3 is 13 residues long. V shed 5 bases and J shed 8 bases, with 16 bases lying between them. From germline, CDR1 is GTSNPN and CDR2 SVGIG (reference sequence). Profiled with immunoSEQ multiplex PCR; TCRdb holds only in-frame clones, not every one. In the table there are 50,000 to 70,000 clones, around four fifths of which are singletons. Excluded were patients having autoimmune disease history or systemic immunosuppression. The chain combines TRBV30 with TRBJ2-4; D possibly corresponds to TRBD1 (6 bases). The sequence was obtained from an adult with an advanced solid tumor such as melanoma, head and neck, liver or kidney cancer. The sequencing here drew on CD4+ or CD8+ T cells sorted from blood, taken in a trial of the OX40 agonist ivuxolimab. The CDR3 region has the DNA TGTGCCTGGCAACAGGGTTTATCGGACATTCAGTACTTC. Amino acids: CAWQQGLSDIQYF.